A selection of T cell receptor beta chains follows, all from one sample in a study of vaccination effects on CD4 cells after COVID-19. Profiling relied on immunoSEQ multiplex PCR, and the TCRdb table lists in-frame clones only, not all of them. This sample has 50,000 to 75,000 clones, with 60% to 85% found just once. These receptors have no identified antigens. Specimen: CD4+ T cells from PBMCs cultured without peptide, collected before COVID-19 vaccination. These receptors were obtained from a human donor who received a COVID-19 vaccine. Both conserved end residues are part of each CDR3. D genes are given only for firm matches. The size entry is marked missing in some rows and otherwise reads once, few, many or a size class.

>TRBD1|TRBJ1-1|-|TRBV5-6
CASSFFTGGGTEAFF
TGTGCCAGCAGCTTCTTTACAGGGGGGGGGACTGAAGCTTTCTTT
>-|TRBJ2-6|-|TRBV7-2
CASNVGRTRGANVLTF
TGTGCCAGCAACGTGGGTCGAACCCGAGGGGCCAACGTCCTGACTTTC
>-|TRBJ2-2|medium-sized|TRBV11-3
CASSSGRGSGELFF
TGTGCCAGCAGCTCCGGCCGGGGATCGGGGGAGCTGTTTTTT
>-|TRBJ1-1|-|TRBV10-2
CASVDTLNTEAFF
TGCGCCAGCGTGGACACTTTGAACACTGAAGCTTTCTTT
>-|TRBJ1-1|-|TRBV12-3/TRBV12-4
CASSPQGTEAFF
TGTGCCAGCAGCCCCCAGGGTACTGAAGCTTTCTTT
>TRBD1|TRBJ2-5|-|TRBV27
CASSPLFTGADETQYF
TGTGCCAGCAGTCCACTCTTCACAGGGGCCGACGAGACCCAGTACTTC
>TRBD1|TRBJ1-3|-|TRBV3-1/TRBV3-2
CASSPQQGPGNTIYF
TGTGCCAGCAGCCCCCAACAGGGGCCTGGAAACACCATATATTTT
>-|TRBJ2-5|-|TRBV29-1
CSVEFYGETQYF
TGCAGCGTTGAGTTCTACGGGGAGACCCAGTACTTC
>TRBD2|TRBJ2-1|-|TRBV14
CASSQGSGGGPYNEQFF
TGTGCCAGCAGCCAAGGATCGGGCGGGGGACCATACAATGAGCAGTTCTTC
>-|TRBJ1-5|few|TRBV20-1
CSASESRYQPQHF
TGCAGTGCTAGTGAGTCCCGGTACCAGCCCCAGCATTTT
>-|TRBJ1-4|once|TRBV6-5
CASSYSRGTNEKLFF
TGTGCCAGCAGTTACTCGAGGGGAACTAATGAAAAACTGTTTTTT
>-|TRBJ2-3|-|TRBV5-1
CASAGGGWYDTQYF
TGCGCCAGCGCCGGGGGAGGTTGGTACGATACGCAGTATTTT